This paragraph covers one T cell receptor beta chain sequence. As yet, its antigen is unknown. Per the germline V gene, CDR1 is SGHRS and CDR2 is YFSETQ. The V end was cut by 4 bases, the J end by 0 bases, with 14 bases between. CDR3 length equals 17 residues. Libraries were prepared by immunoSEQ multiplex PCR; TCRdb keeps only in-frame clonotypes and omits some of them. The sample yields roughly 150,000 clones, roughly 92% seen once. This sample was included in a study of T cell responses to AZD1222 COVID-19 vaccine. Study findings and constraints: Only six or seven AZD1222 recipients were seropositive at baseline. Nearly half of spike-specific TCRs reportedly target variant regions that are unmutated in the B.1.351 and B.1.1.7 variants. In a largely white British group with more females than males, clonal diversity was possibly underestimated.

The starting material was peripheral blood, obtained on day 0 of AZD1222 vaccination. The TCR sequence derives from an adult in good health. This chain joins TRBV5-1 and TRBJ2-6; no definite D call. The CDR3 loop is CASSPKQRSSGANVLTF. The CDR3 DNA reads as TGCGCCAGCAGCCCGAAGCAAAGGAGCTCTGGGGCCAACGTCCTGACTTTC.